This T cell receptor beta chain was retrieved from a study of T cell repertoires and HLA-DP antigens. Study information: Pre-culture CD4+ samples used around 1,200 ng DNA versus roughly 200 ng for CD137+CD4+ sorts. Study results and limitations: Sorted CD137+ clonality was about 0.41 for both alloantigens, versus around 0.04 pre-culture.

As concerns this clone: Its cognate antigen is unknown.

The CDR3 consists of 15 residues. Germline V gives CDR1 SGHNT, CDR2 YENEEA. Deletions cut 1 base from V and 0 bases from J, with 9 bases between. Clones were read by immunoSEQ multiplex PCR, and TCRdb kept only the in-frame ones, dropping some. The sample has around 90,000 clones, about nine tenths seen once. The sequence derives from a man aged 50-60 years in good health and CMV-seronegative. Sequenced: CD4+ T cells from PBMCs. This chain uses TRBV11-3 with TRBJ1-1; tentatively, D is TRBD1 (5 bases). In DNA, the CDR3 is TGTGCCAGCAGCTTAGGGGGCGGCATGAACACTGAAGCTTTCTTT. As protein: CASSLGGGMNTEAFF.